The text below deals with one T cell receptor (beta chain). The CDR3 consists of 14 residues. Germline V gene lookup returns CDR1 SGHRS and CDR2 YFSETQ. J lost 2 bases, V lost 4 bases, and 3 bases had no gene match. Clones were sequenced by immunoSEQ multiplex PCR, and TCRdb holds only the in-frame ones, with some missing. Found here are under 50,000 clones, around 89% of them singletons; the top ten hold 1.2%. This record belongs to a study of T cell changes during pregnancy in multiple sclerosis. Material: CD4+ T cells from peripheral blood mononuclear cells, obtained after pregnancy. This sequence originates from a female donor with multiple sclerosis, enrolled in a pregnancy study. This rearrangement joins TRBV5-1 to TRBJ2-3; 8 nucleotides align to TRBD2. CDR3 region: CASSLGLATDTQYF. CDR3 nucleotide sequence: TGCGCCAGCAGCCTTGGACTAGCCACAGATACGCAGTATTTT.